What follows are 32 T cell receptor beta chains derived from one specimen sequenced in a study of T cell repertoires in cytomegalovirus infection. Antigen specificity for these receptors is unknown. TCRdb reprocessed the reads with MiXCR, giving one entry per CDR3 protein. The sample yields about 770,000 distinct CDR3 sequences, about 29% seen once. This specimen consisted of cultured CD8+ T cells from PBMCs, obtained from culture after CMV antigen stimulation. Receptors were obtained from a human donor in good health (CMV status not recorded). Some clones in this sample may be carry-over from other donors' samples.

The chain has TRBV10-3 and TRBJ2-7; TRBD1 matches at 8 bases. Per germline, CDR1 ENHRY and CDR2 SYGVKD. CDR3 length equals 16 residues. Trimming at V came to 1 base and at J to 2 bases, leaving 7 bases not matched to a gene. CDR3 DNA sequence: TGTGCCATCAGTGAGTGGATCCGGGACAGGACCTACGAGCAGTACTTC. As protein: CAISEWIRDRTYEQYF.

This clonotype has more than one count but fewer than ten. CDR3 sequence reads: CASINLEGYSPLHF. DNA of the CDR3: TGTGCCAGCATTAACCTAGAAGGGTATTCACCCCTCCACTTT. The chain links TRBV6-8 to TRBJ1-6; D unresolved. Germline CDR1 MNHGY, CDR2 SAAAGT. V lost 7 bases and J 8 bases, leaving 15 bases between the germline ends. CDR3 length equals 14 residues.

CDR3 DNA: TGTGCCAGCTCACCACCGTGGACGGGTGACTACAATGAGCAGTTCTTC. It is translated as CASSPPWTGDYNEQFF. The V gene is TRBV18, the J gene TRBJ2-1; D gene ambiguous. The V gene's germline CDR1 is KGHSH and CDR2 LQKENI. Trimming took off 0 bases at V and 3 bases at J, with 12 bases between the two ends. This CDR3 has 16 residues. The entire variable domain, with the rest obtained from reference TRBV18 and TRBJ2-1, is as follows: NAGVMQNPRHLVRRRGQEARLRCSPMKGHSHVYWYRQLPEEGLKFMVYLQKENIIDESGMPKERFSAEFPKEGPSILRIQQVVRGDSAAYFCASSPPWTGDYNEQFFGPGTRLTVL.

This chain uses TRBV9 with TRBJ2-1; TRBD1 might be the D (6 bases). Per germline, CDR1 SGDLS and CDR2 YYNGEE. Trimming took 0 bases from V and 0 from J, leaving 7 bases between them. The CDR3 extends over 15 amino acids. The CDR3 reads CASSVETGSYNEQFF. CDR3 bases: TGTGCCAGCAGCGTAGAGACAGGCTCCTACAATGAGCAGTTCTTC.

The chain has TRBV20-1 and TRBJ2-7, with a possible D match to TRBD1 (6 bases). The CDR3 totals 13 residues. The germline V gene has CDR1 DFQATT and CDR2 SNEGSKA (reference sequence). Trimming cost V 3 bases and J 5 bases, with 14 bases left between them. CDR3 bases: TGCAGTGCTAGCCACAGGGAACGGGACGAGCAGTACTTC. Its translation is CSASHRERDEQYF.

This clonotype was seen just once. The chain combines TRBV10-3 with TRBJ2-1; 14 nucleotides agree with TRBD2. V was pared by 4 bases and J by 6 bases, with 2 bases of the junction left unmatched. This CDR3 comprises 15 residues. The germline V gene encodes CDR1 ENHRY and CDR2 SYGVKD. CDR3 nucleotides: TGTGCCATCAGTGTGGGGACTAGCGGGGGCAATGAGCAGTTCTTC. Its protein is CAISVGTSGGNEQFF.

This clonotype was observed at least ten times. The chain links TRBV4-1 to TRBJ2-2; unclear D gene. From germline, CDR1 is MGHRA and CDR2 YSYEKL. V was clipped by 4 bases and J by 3 bases, with 6 bases between them. This CDR3 spans 13 amino acids. The CDR3 loop reads CASSPSYTGELFF. CDR3 coding DNA: TGCGCCAGCAGCCCCTCGTACACCGGGGAGCTGTTTTTT.

A few counts support this clonotype. The rearrangement links TRBV6-6 to TRBJ1-1, with D uncertain. This CDR3 has 14 amino acids. V was trimmed by 5 bases and J by 2 bases, leaving 12 bases between them. Germline CDR1 and CDR2: MNHNY and SVGAGI (reference sequence). CDR3 sequence reads: CASSETKYNTEAFF. In nucleotides, the CDR3 is TGTGCCAGCAGTGAGACCAAATACAACACTGAAGCTTTCTTT.

This clonotype was counted only a few times. The chain is built from TRBV6-2 or TRBV6-3 and TRBJ1-5, with D possibly being TRBD1 (5 bases). Germline values: CDR1 MNHEY, CDR2 SVGEGT. CDR3 length: 17 amino acids. Trimming took off 0 bases at V and 0 bases at J, with 12 bases between the two ends. The CDR3 coding sequence is TGTGCCAGCAGTTACTCGATGACAGTTTATAGCAATCAGCCCCAGCATTTT. Translation gives CASSYSMTVYSNQPQHF.

The chain recombines TRBV27 with TRBJ1-1; D gene ambiguous. Germline V gives CDR1 MNHEY, CDR2 SMNVEV (reference sequence). The CDR3 contains 14 residues. Trimming stripped 2 bases from V and 4 bases from J, with 11 bases between. The CDR3 spells CASSLSISSTEAFF. The DNA of the CDR3 is TGTGCCAGCAGTTTAAGCATCTCGAGCACTGAAGCTTTCTTT.

This clonotype came up once. The chain links TRBV10-2 to TRBJ1-4; D ambiguous. V lost 6 bases to trimming and J lost 4 bases, with 12 bases between them. CDR1 is WSHSY and CDR2 is SAAADI in the germline V gene. The CDR3 length is 14 residues. The CDR3 nucleotides read TGCGCCAGCAGCCATTCGGACGGTAATGAAAAACTGTTTTTT. Its protein is CASSHSDGNEKLFF.

This clonotype has only a few counts. V is TRBV7-9 and J is TRBJ2-2; D unresolved. The V end was cut by 6 bases, the J end by 6 bases, with 8 bases between. Germline CDR1 is SEHNR and CDR2 is FQNEAQ (reference sequence). This CDR3 contains 12 residues. In DNA, the CDR3 is TGTGCCAGCAGTCTAATATCCGGGGAGCTGTTTTTT. This codes for CASSLISGELFF. Supplemented by reference TRBV7-9 and TRBJ2-2, the full variable domain reads DTGVSQNPRHKITKRGQNVTFRCDPISEHNRLYWYRQTLGQGPEFLTYFQNEAQLEKSRLLSDRFSAERPKGSFSTLEIQRTEQGDSAMYLCASSLISGELFFGEGSRLTVL.

CDR3 region: CASTERLAGGTDTQYF. CDR3 nucleotides: TGTGCCAGCACCGAAAGGCTAGCGGGAGGCACAGATACGCAGTATTTT. The V and J genes are TRBV6-1 and TRBJ2-3, with 10 bases identical to TRBD2. The junction had 8 bases not matched to a gene; V was cut back by 7 bases and J by 1 base. Germline-derived CDR1 and CDR2 are MNHNS and SASEGT. The CDR3 totals 16 residues.

This clonotype was picked up a small number of times. The chain links TRBV7-9 to TRBJ1-1, with 8 bases that match TRBD1. Germline V lookup: CDR1 SEHNR, CDR2 FQNEAQ (reference sequence). The CDR3 has 15 amino acids. Trimming at V came to 5 bases and at J to 0 bases, leaving 5 bases not matched to a gene. The CDR3 sequence: CASSPGGPMNTEAFF. The CDR3 DNA reads as TGTGCCAGCAGCCCAGGGGGCCCGATGAACACTGAAGCTTTCTTT. Supplemented by reference TRBV7-9 and TRBJ1-1, the full variable domain reads DTGVSQNPRHKITKRGQNVTFRCDPISEHNRLYWYRQTLGQGPEFLTYFQNEAQLEKSRLLSDRFSAERPKGSFSTLEIQRTEQGDSAMYLCASSPGGPMNTEAFFGQGTRLTVV.

This clonotype turned up a few times. CDR3: CAIRKDSSTDTQYF. CDR3 in DNA: TGTGCCATCAGAAAGGATTCTAGCACAGATACGCAGTATTTT. The chain is built from TRBV10-3 and TRBJ2-3; D not certain. Germline V gives CDR1 ENHRY, CDR2 SYGVKD. This CDR3 contains 14 residues. Trimming left V 6 bases short and J 0 bases short, with 10 bases between.

The table lists this clonotype with a few counts. The germline gene is not matched at one end of the junction; a read error may be the cause. The genes are TRBV5-5 and TRBJ1-6, with D tentatively TRBD1 (5 bases). This CDR3 region has 16 residues. Germline CDR1 and CDR2: SGHKS and YYEKEE (reference sequence). The CDR3: CASSLEDQGIGSPLHF. In DNA form, the CDR3 reads TGTGCCAGCAGTTTGGAGGATCAGGGCATCGGATCACCCCTCCACTTT. The variable domain in full, with the rest retrieved from reference TRBV5-5 and TRBJ1-6, is DAGVTQSPTHLIKTRGQQVTLRCSPISGHKSVSWYQQVLGQGPQFIFQYYEKEERGRGNFPDRFSARQFPNYSSELNVNALLLGDSALYLCASSLEDQGIGSPLHFGNGTRLTVT.

This clonotype appeared a few times. J is TRBJ1-2 and V is TRBV7-9; D is unresolved. This CDR3 has 15 residues. V was pared by 5 bases and J by 8 bases, with 21 bases between. Germline V lookup: CDR1 SEHNR, CDR2 FQNEAQ (reference sequence). CDR3: CASSQNGDPYGGYTF. The DNA for the CDR3 is TGTGCCAGCAGCCAAAACGGAGACCCCTACGGCGGCTACACCTTC.

The table lists this clonotype with a few counts. The V call is TRBV10-3, the J call TRBJ1-4; D ambiguous. Germline CDR1 ENHRY, CDR2 SYGVKD. Trimming left V 11 bases short and J 3 bases short, with 13 bases between. The CDR3 runs 13 residues. The CDR3 protein is CAASEVANEKLFF. DNA of the CDR3: TGTGCCGCCTCGGAGGTAGCTAATGAAAAACTGTTTTTT.

The V call is TRBV4-3, the J call TRBJ1-1; D unclear. Looked up from germline, CDR1 is LGHNA and CDR2 is YSLEER. The CDR3 length is 16 residues. The V end lost 0 bases, the J end lost 5 bases, and 16 bases lay between the germline ends. DNA of the CDR3: TGCGCCAGCAGCCAAGATCTTGTGGTCCCGGGGACTGAAGCTTTCTTT. Amino acids: CASSQDLVVPGTEAFF.

This clonotype was observed at least ten times. The rearrangement joins TRBV27 to TRBJ1-5; D ambiguous. CDR1 and CDR2 (germline): MNHEY, SMNVEV (reference sequence). Between the trimmed V and J ends, which lost 5 bases and 3 bases, there was a span of 5 bases. The CDR3 runs to 12 residues. The CDR3 bases are TGTGCCAGCAGTCCCCCCAATCAGCCCCAGCATTTT. Amino acid sequence: CASSPPNQPQHF.

This chain uses TRBV4-3 with TRBJ2-3; TRBD1 might be the D (5 bases). The CDR3 covers 16 residues. The germline CDR1 and CDR2 sequences are LGHNA and YSLEER. Trimming removed 3 bases at V and 6 bases at J, with 19 bases between. The CDR3 loop reads CASSHDMGPFSDTQYF. The CDR3 bases are TGCGCCAGCAGCCATGATATGGGGCCTTTCTCGGATACGCAGTATTTT.

V and J are TRBV7-3 and TRBJ1-6; unclear D gene. Between the trimmed V and J ends, which lost 5 bases and 8 bases, there was a span of 22 bases. CDR1 is SGHTA and CDR2 is FQGTGA in the germline V gene. This CDR3 region has 17 residues. CDR3 amino acids: CASSMSYSVSQDSPLHF. The CDR3 nucleotides read TGTGCCAGCAGCATGTCATACTCCGTCTCTCAGGATTCACCCCTCCACTTT.

This chain's CDR3 is CASSQEGGSPILGDEKLFF. In DNA form, the CDR3 reads TGTGCCAGCAGCCAAGAGGGGGGATCGCCCATACTTGGGGATGAAAAACTGTTTTTT. The J gene is TRBJ1-4, the V gene TRBV4-2, with D maybe TRBD1 (5 bases). V was pared by 0 bases and J by 6 bases, with 23 bases between. CDR3 length equals 19 residues. Looked up from germline, CDR1 is LGHNA and CDR2 is YNFKEQ.

The chain is built from TRBV9 and TRBJ1-2; D remains unclear. The CDR3 loop spans 17 amino acids. Germline lookup yields CDR1 SGDLS and CDR2 YYNGEE. Trimming took 3 bases from V and 4 from J, leaving 22 bases between them. This chain's CDR3 is CASSERRTPAPSYGYTF. CDR3 DNA sequence: TGTGCCAGCAGCGAGAGGAGGACGCCCGCTCCCTCCTATGGCTACACCTTC.

This chain joins TRBV4-1 and TRBJ2-7, with D possibly being TRBD1 (7 bases). Looked up from germline, CDR1 is MGHRA and CDR2 is YSYEKL. CDR3 length: 14 amino acids. In DNA, the CDR3 is TGTGCCAGCAGCCCCCAGGGGGGTCCCTACGAGCAGTACGTC. As protein: CASSPQGGPYEQYV.

This clonotype was recorded a few times. The rearrangement links TRBV27 to TRBJ2-1; TRBD1 matches at 9 bases. Germline trimming cut 3 bases from V and 8 bases from J; bases unmatched to any gene: 5. The CDR3 covers 14 residues. Germline V lookup: CDR1 MNHEY, CDR2 SMNVEV (reference sequence). This CDR3 reads CASSLGTGRHEQFF. The CDR3 region has the DNA TGTGCCAGCAGTTTGGGGACAGGGAGGCATGAGCAGTTCTTC.

The chain links TRBV4-2 to TRBJ2-1; D uncertain. V was shortened by 0 bases and J by 10 bases, with 13 bases between the two germline ends. CDR3 length: 14 amino acids. Germline CDR1 reads LGHNA; CDR2 reads YNFKEQ. The CDR3 protein is CASSQESRRNEQFF. For the CDR3, the DNA is TGTGCCAGCAGCCAAGAAAGCAGGCGTAACGAGCAGTTCTTC.

In this sample, this clonotype turned up many times. The chain carries TRBV6-5 and TRBJ2-2; 7 positions agree with TRBD1. J lost 1 base, V lost 5 bases, and 7 bases had no gene match. This CDR3 is 16 amino acids long. Germline CDR1 is MNHEY and CDR2 is SVGAGI. This CDR3 is CASSPRTGLNTGELFF. CDR3 in DNA: TGTGCCAGCAGTCCCCGGACAGGATTGAACACCGGGGAGCTGTTTTTT.

The J gene is TRBJ2-3, the V gene TRBV19; D is possibly TRBD2 (6 bases). The CDR3 consists of 14 residues. Trimming removed 4 bases at V and 3 bases at J, with 11 bases between. CDR1 is LNHDA, CDR2 SQIVND, per germline (reference sequence). This CDR3 reads CASSNRGGTDTQYF. In DNA, the CDR3 is TGTGCCAGTAGTAACCGGGGAGGAACAGATACGCAGTATTTT.

A word on this clonotype: A much larger clone sits a single nucleotide away, making a read error possible. The CDR3 loop reads CASSLNVSYNSPLHF. The CDR3 coding sequence is TGTGCCAGCAGCTTGAACGTCTCCTATAATTCACCCCTCCACTTT. This chain joins TRBV7-6 and TRBJ1-6, with no clear D. V gave up 3 bases and J gave up 0 bases, with 6 bases separating them. Germline V gene lookup returns CDR1 SGHVS and CDR2 FNYEAQ. CDR3 size: 15 residues.

The chain has TRBV6-5 and TRBJ2-7; D is unresolved. Germline CDR1 MNHEY, CDR2 SVGAGI. V lost 6 bases and J lost 0, with 12 bases in between. This CDR3 comprises 14 residues. The CDR3 DNA sequence: TGTGCCAGCAGCCCATTTTCCAGCTCCTACGAGCAGTACTTC. Residues: CASSPFSSSYEQYF.

For the CDR3, the DNA is TGCGCCAGCAGCCAAGATGGAGCTCTTAATGAGCAGTTCTTC. Amino acid sequence: CASSQDGALNEQFF. The gene calls are TRBV4-1 and TRBJ2-1; the D is unclear. This CDR3 has 14 residues. The germline gives CDR1 MGHRA, CDR2 YSYEKL. V lost 0 bases and J 7 bases, leaving 10 bases between the germline ends.